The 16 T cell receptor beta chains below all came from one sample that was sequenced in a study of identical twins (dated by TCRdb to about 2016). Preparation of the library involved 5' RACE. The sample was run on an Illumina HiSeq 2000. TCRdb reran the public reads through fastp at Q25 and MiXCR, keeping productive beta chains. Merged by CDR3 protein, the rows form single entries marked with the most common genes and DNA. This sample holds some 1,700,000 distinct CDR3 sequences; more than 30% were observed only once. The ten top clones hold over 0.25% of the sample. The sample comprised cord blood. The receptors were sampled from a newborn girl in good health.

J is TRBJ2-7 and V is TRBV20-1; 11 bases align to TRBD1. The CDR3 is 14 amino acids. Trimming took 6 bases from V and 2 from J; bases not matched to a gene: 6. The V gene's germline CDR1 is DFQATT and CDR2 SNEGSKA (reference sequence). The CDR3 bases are TGCAGTGCAAGGGACAGGGGGAAGGCCTACGAGCAGTACTTC. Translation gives CSARDRGKAYEQYF.

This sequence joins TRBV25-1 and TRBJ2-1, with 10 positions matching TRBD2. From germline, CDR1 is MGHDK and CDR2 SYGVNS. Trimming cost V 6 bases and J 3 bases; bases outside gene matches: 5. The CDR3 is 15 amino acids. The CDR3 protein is CASSRWTSGYNEQFF. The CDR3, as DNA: TGTGCCAGCAGCCGTTGGACTAGCGGCTACAATGAGCAGTTCTTC.

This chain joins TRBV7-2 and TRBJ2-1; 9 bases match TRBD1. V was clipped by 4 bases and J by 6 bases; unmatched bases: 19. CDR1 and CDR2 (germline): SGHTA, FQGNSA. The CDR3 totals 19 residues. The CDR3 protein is CASSSYHLPGQGGLNEQFF. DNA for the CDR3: TGTGCCAGCAGCTCCTACCATCTCCCGGGACAGGGAGGACTCAATGAGCAGTTCTTC. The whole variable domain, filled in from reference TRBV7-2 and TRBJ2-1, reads GAGVSQSPSNKVTEKGKDVELRCDPISGHTALYWYRQSLGQGLEFLIYFQGNSAPDKSGLPSDRFSAERTGGSVSTLTIQRTQQEDSAVYLCASSSYHLPGQGGLNEQFFGPGTRLTVL.

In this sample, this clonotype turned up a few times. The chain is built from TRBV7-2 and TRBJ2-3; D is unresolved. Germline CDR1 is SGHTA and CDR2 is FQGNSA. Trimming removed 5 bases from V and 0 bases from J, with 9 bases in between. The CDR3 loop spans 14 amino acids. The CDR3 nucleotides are TGTGCCAGCAGCGCCCACGCTAGCACAGATACGCAGTATTTT. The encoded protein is CASSAHASTDTQYF.

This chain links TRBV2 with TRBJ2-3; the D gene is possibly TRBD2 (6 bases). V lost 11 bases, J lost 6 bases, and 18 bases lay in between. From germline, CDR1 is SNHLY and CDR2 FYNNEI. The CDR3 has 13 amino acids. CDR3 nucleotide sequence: TGTGCCGGCACAGGCGGGGCGGAGGATACGCAGTATTTT. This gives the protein CAGTGGAEDTQYF.

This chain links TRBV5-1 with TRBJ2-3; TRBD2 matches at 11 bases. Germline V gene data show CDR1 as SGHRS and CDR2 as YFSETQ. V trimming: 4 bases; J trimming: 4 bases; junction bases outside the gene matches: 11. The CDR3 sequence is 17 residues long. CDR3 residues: CASSLPSWTSGPDTQYF. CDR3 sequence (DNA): TGCGCCAGCAGCCTCCCCTCCTGGACTAGCGGGCCAGATACGCAGTATTTT.

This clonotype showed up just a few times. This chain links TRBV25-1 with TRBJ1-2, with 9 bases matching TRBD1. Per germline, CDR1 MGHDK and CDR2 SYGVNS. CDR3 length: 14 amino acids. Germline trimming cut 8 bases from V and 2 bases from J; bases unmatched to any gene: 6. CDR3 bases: TGTGCCAGCCAAAGGGGGACAGGGAACTATGGCTACACCTTC. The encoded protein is CASQRGTGNYGYTF.

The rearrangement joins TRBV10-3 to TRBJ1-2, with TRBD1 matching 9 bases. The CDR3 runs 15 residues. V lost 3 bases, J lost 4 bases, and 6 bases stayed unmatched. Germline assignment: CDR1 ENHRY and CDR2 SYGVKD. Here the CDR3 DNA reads TGTGCCATCAGTGACCCGGGACAGGGTGGCTATGGCTACACCTTC. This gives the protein CAISDPGQGGYGYTF.

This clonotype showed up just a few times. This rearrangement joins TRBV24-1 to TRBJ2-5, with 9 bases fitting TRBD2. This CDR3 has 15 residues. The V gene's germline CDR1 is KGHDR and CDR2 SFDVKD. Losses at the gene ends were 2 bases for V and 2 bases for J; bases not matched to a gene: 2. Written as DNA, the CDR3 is TGTGCCACCAGTGATTCGCTAGCGGGACAAGAGACCCAGTACTTC. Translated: CATSDSLAGQETQYF.

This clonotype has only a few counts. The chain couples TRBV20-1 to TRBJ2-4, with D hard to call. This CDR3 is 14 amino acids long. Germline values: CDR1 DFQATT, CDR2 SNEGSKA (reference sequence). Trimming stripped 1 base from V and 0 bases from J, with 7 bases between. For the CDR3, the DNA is TGCAGTGCTAGAGGTTGGGTAGCCAAAAACATTCAGTACTTC. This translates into CSARGWVAKNIQYF.

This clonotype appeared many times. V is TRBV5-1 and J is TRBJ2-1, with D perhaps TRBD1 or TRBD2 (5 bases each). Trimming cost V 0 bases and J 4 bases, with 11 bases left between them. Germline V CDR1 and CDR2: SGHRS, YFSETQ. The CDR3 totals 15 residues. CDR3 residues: CASSLGRGGYNEQFF. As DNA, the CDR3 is TGCGCCAGCAGCTTGGGTAGGGGCGGGTACAATGAGCAGTTCTTC.

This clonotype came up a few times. DNA of the CDR3: TGCAGCGTTGCGCGGGCAGACTATGGCTACACCTTC. As protein: CSVARADYGYTF. This chain joins TRBV29-1 and TRBJ1-2; D is unclear. CDR3 length: 12 residues. Per germline, CDR1 SQVTM and CDR2 ANQGSEA. Trimming pared 4 bases from V and 3 bases from J, leaving 9 bases between.

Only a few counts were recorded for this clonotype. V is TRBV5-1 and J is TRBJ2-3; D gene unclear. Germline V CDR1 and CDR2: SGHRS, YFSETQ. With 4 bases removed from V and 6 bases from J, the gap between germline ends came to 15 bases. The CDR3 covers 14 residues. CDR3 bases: TGCGCCAGCAGCGTCTCACTACCCGCGGATACGCAGTATTTT. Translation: CASSVSLPADTQYF.

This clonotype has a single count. CDR3 bases: TGTGCCAGCAGTACCTATGGGGAGGGAGGCAATGAGCAGTACTTC. It yields the protein CASSTYGEGGNEQYF. The chain is built from TRBV28 and TRBJ2-1; 7 nucleotides agree with TRBD2. The DNA end lines up better with TRBJ2-7; the J call may be wrong. CDR1 and CDR2 from the germline V gene are MDHEN and SYDVKM. The CDR3 totals 15 residues.

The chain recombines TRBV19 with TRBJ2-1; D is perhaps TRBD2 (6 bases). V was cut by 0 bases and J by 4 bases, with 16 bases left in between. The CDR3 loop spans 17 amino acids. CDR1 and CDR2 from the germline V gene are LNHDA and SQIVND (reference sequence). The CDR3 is CASSIDRLRDGYNEQFF. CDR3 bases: TGTGCCAGTAGTATAGATCGTTTGCGGGACGGATACAATGAGCAGTTCTTC.

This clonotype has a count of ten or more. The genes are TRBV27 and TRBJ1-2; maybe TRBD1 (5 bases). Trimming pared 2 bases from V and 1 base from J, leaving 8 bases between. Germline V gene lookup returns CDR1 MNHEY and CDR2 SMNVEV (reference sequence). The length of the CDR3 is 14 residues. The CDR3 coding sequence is TGTGCCAGCAGTTTAAGAGGGGTTAACTATGGCTACACCTTC. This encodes CASSLRGVNYGYTF.